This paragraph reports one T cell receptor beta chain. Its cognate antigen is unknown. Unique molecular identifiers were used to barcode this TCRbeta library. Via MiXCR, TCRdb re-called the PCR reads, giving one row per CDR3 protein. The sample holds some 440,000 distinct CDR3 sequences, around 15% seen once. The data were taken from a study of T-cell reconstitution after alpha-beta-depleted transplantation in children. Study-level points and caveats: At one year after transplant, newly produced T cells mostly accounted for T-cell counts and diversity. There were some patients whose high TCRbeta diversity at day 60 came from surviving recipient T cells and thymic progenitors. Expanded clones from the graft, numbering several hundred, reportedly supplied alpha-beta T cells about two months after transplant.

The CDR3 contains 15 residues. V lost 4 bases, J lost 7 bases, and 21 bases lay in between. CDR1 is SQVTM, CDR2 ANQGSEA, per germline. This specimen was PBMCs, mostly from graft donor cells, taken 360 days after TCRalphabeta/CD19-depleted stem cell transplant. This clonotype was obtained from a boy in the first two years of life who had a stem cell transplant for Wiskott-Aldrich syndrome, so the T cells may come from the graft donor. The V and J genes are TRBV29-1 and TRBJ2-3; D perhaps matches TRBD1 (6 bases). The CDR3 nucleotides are TGCAGCGTTGGAGGCCTACAGGGTTTAGTAAATACGCAGTATTTT. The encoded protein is CSVGGLQGLVNTQYF.